The subject of this entry is one T cell receptor (beta chain). Its antigen is undetermined. The sample carries other DNA sequences with the same CDR3. At deep level, the assay was performed. Genomic DNA of every subset was divided equally among multiple immunoSEQ plates. Profiling relied on immunoSEQ multiplex PCR, and the TCRdb table lists in-frame clones only, not all of them. The sample lists 700,000 to 950,000 clones, just over 95% occurring once. This CDR3 has 11 residues. The V end lost 2 bases, the J end lost 7 bases, and 3 bases lay between the germline ends. The germline V gene encodes CDR1 MNHEY and CDR2 SMNVEV (reference sequence). This record comes from a study of shared clonotypes between healthy human individuals. CD45RO-negative, CCR7-selected cells formed the naive CD8 fraction, which excluded terminally differentiated effector memory CD45RA+ cells. General study findings and limits: Blood was the sole source, and tissue repertoires probably differ.

This TCR came from a man aged 25-45 years in good health. Sequencing input: naive CD8+ T cells sorted from blood. This chain joins TRBV27 and TRBJ2-1; D not certain. Here the CDR3 DNA reads TGTGCCAGCAGTTTAGGGAATGAGCAGTTCTTC. Its translation: CASSLGNEQFF.